Below, one T cell receptor beta chain is given with its context. Its antigen remains unknown. This sample is part of a study of T-cell reconstitution after alpha-beta-depleted transplantation in children. Notes on the study in general: By one year post-transplant, T-cell counts and diversity largely arose from T cells that were newly produced. Reported findings indicate that, about two months after transplant, alpha-beta T cells came from several hundred expanded clones, which were derived from non-depleted graft cells.

The CDR3 is made up of 15 amino acids. Trimming took 1 base from V and 0 from J, leaving 7 bases between them. The V gene's germline CDR1 is LGHNA and CDR2 YSLEER. Preparation of the TCRbeta library used unique molecular identifiers. TCRdb fed the PCR reads into MiXCR, producing one record per CDR3 protein. Here the sample spans about 980,000 distinct CDR3 sequences, about 26% being singletons. Sample: PBMCs, mostly from graft donor cells, taken 360 days after TCRalphabeta/CD19-depleted stem cell transplant. The chain joins TRBV4-3 to TRBJ2-1; a possible D gene is TRBD2 (5 bases). The clonotype comes from a boy under two years old who had a stem cell transplant for SCID, so the T cells may come from the graft donor. The CDR3: CASSQVGGSYNEQFF. The CDR3 region has the DNA TGCGCCAGCAGCCAAGTAGGAGGCTCCTACAATGAGCAGTTCTTC.